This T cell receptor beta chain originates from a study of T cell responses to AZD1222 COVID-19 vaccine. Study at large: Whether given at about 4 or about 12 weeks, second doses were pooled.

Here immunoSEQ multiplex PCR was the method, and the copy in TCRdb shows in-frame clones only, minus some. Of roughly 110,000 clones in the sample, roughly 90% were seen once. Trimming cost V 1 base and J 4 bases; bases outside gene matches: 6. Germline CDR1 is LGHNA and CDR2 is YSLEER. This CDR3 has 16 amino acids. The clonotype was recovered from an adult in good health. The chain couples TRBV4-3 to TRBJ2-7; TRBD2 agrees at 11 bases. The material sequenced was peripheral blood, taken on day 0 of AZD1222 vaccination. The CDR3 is CASSQGGGTSGYEQYF. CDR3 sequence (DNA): TGCGCCAGCAGCCAAGGTGGAGGGACTAGCGGTTACGAGCAGTACTTC.